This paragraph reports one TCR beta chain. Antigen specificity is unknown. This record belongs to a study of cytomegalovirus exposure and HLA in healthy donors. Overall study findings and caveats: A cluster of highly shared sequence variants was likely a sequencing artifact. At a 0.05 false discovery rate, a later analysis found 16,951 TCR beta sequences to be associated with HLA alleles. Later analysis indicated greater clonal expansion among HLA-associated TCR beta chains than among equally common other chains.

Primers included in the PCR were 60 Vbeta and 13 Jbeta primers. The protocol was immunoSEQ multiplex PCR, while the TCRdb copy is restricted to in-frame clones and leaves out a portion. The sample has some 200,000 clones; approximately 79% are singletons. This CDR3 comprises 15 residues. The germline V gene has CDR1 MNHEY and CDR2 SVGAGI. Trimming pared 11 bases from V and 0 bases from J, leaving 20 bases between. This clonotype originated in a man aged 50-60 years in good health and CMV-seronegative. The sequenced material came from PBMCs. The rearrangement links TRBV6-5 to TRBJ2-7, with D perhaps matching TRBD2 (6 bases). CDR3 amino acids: CAGGIGEGSSYEQYF. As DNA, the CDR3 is TGTGCCGGGGGGATAGGGGAAGGGAGCTCCTACGAGCAGTACTTC.